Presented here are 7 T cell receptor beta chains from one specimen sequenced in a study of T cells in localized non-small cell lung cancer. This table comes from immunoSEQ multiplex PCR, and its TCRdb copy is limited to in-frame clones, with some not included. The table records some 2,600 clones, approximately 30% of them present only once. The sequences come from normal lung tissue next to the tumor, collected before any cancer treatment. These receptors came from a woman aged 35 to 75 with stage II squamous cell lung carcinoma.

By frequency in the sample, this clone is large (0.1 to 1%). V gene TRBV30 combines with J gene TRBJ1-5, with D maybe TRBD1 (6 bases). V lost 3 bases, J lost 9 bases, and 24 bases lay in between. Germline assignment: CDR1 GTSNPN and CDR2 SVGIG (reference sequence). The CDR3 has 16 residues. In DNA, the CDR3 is TGTGCCTGGAGCCCTCCCGGGACACCGAGGGGTGTGCCCCAGCATTTT. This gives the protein CAWSPPGTPRGVPQHF.

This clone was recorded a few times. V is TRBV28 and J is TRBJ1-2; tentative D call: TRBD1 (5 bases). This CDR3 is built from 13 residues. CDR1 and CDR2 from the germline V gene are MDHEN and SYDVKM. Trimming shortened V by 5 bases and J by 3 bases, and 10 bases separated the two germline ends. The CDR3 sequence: CASSRGNDYGYTF. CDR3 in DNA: TGTGCCAGCAGTCGGGGGAATGACTATGGCTACACCTTC.

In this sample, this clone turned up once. The CDR3 DNA reads TGCGCCAGCAGCTTGGATTCCGCGAACACTGAAGCTTTCTTT. Translating gives CASSLDSANTEAFF. This chain connects TRBV5-1 to TRBJ1-1, with D uncertain. The ends were cut back, 0 bases at V and 1 base at J, with 7 bases in the middle. The V gene's germline CDR1 is SGHRS and CDR2 YFSETQ. The CDR3 is 14 amino acids.

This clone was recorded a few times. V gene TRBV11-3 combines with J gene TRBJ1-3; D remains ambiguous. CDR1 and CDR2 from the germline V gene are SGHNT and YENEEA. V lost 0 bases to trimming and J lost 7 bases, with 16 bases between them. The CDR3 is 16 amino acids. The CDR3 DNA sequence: TGTGCCAGCAGCTTAGATCGGCCTACATTGGGGAACACCATATATTTT. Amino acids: CASSLDRPTLGNTIYF.

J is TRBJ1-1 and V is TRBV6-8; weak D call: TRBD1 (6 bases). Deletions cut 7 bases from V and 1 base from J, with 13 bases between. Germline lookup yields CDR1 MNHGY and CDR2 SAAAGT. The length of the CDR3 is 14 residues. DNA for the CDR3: TGTGCCAGCACCACACAGGGAAGGAACACTGAAGCTTTCTTT. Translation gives CASTTQGRNTEAFF.

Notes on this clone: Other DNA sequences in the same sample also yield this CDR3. DNA for the CDR3: TGTGCCAGCAGCCTAACGGGACGGTCTTACGAGCAGTACTTC. It translates to CASSLTGRSYEQYF. The chain is built from TRBV28 and TRBJ2-7; possibly TRBD1 or TRBD2 for D (5 bases each). The CDR3 has 14 residues. V was cut by 6 bases and J by 4 bases, with 16 bases left in between. CDR1 and CDR2 from the germline V gene are MDHEN and SYDVKM.

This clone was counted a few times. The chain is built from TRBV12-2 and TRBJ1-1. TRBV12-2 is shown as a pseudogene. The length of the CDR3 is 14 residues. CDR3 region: CASRSVHRDTEAFF. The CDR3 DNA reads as TGTGCAAGTCGCTCAGTGCATCGGGACACTGAAGCTTTCTTT.